The entry below gives a single T cell receptor (beta chain) sequence along with its context. What it recognizes is unknown. The data belong to a study of T cell repertoires in cytomegalovirus infection. From the reads, TCRdb called clonotypes with MiXCR, one entry per CDR3 protein. The data show roughly 730,000 distinct CDR3 sequences, 30% to 35% seen once. Whole-study results and caveats: The ex vivo response showed dominance by HLA-C-restricted CMV-specific TCR beta clonotypes.

The CDR3 consists of 15 residues. From germline, CDR1 is MNHNS and CDR2 SASEGT. The J segment lost 10 bases and the V segment lost 5 bases, leaving 8 bases of the junction unmatched. This clonotype was sampled from a human donor in good health (CMV status not recorded). Some clones in this sample may be carry-over from other donors' samples. The chain employs TRBV6-1 and TRBJ1-6; TRBD1 matches 10 bases. Sequencing used cultured PBMCs, obtained from culture after CMV antigen stimulation. The CDR3 loop reads CASSPGTGVTSPLHF. CDR3 bases: TGTGCCAGCAGTCCCGGGACAGGGGTGACCTCACCCCTCCACTTT.